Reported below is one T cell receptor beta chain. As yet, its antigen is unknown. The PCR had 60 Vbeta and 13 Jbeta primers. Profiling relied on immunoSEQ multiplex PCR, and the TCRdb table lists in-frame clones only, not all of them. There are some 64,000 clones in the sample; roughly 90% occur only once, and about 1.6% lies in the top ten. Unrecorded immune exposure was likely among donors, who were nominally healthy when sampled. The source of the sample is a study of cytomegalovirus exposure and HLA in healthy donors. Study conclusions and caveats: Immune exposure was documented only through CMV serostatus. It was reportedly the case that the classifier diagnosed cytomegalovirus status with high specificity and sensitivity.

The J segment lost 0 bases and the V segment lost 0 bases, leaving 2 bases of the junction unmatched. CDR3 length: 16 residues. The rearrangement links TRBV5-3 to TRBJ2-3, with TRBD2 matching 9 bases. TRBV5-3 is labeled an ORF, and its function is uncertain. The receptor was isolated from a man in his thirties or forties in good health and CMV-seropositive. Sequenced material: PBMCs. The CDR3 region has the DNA TGTGCCAGAAGCTTGGGGCTAGCGGGGAGCACAGATACGCAGTATTTT. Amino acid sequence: CARSLGLAGSTDTQYF.